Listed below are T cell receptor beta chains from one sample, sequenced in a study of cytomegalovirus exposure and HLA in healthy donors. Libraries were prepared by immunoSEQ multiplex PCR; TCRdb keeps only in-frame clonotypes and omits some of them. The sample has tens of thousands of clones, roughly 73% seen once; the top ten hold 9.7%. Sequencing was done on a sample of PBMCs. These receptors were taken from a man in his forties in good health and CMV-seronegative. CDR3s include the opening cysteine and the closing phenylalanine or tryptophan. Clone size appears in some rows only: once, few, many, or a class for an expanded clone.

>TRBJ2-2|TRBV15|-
CATSRPGRRTPNTGELFF
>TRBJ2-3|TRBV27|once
CASSPILAGGTDTQYF
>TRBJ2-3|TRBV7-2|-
CASSLHSGIVTDTQYF
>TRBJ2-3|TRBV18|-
CASSPGTGSIDTQYF
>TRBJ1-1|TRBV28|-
CASSLTGGAGNTEAFF
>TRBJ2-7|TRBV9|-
CASSGGDSLKGQYF
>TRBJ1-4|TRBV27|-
CASKITEGEKLFF
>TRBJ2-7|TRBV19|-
CASSISGIWLAGGEQYF
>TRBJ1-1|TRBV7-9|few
CASSSREATEAFF
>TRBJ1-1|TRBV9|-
CASSEGGRTEAFF
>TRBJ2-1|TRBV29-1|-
CSVEGSGGGTNEQFF
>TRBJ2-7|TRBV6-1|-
CASSSTGGKSYEQYF
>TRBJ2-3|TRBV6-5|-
CASKSRDTQYF
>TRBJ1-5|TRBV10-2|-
CASSEFRGAENQPQHF
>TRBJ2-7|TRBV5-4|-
CASSLETGGRGEQYF
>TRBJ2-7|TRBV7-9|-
CASSRGQERYEQYF
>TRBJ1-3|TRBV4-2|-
CASSQDRTGGFSGNTIYF
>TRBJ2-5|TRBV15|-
CATSSRGPGETQYF